The 27 T cell receptor beta chains in this list originate from one sample, sequenced in a study of cytomegalovirus exposure and HLA in healthy donors. Measured with immunoSEQ multiplex PCR; TCRdb has only the in-frame clones, and not every one. The repertoire holds about 200,000 clones, about nine tenths seen once, with about 2% in the top ten. Sequencing was carried out using PBMCs. These receptors came from a woman under 30 in good health and CMV-seropositive.

The V call is TRBV4-1, the J call TRBJ2-5; 9 bases line up with TRBD1. After removal of 4 bases from V and 2 bases from J, the junction contained 14 bases not matched to a gene. Per germline, CDR1 MGHRA and CDR2 YSYEKL. The CDR3 is 18 residues long. CDR3 sequence (DNA): TGCGCCAGCAGCCTCTTTTCCATCACCGGGACAGGGCAAGAGACCCAGTACTTC. Translating gives CASSLFSITGTGQETQYF.

V gene TRBV2 combines with J gene TRBJ2-7; TRBD2 agrees at 8 bases. The CDR3 sequence is 15 residues long. V shed 6 bases, J shed 2 bases, and the junction held 9 bases outside the gene matches. Germline CDR1 SNHLY, CDR2 FYNNEI. CDR3 amino acids: CASREPGLDAYEQYF. The CDR3 DNA reads as TGTGCCAGCAGGGAACCGGGACTAGACGCCTACGAGCAGTACTTC. The full variable domain, rest sourced from reference TRBV2 and TRBJ2-7, is EPEVTQTPSHQVTQMGQEVILRCVPISNHLYFYWYRQILGQKVEFLVSFYNNEISEKSEIFDDQFSVERPDGSNFTLKIRSTKLEDSAMYFCASREPGLDAYEQYFGPGTRLTVT.

The chain links TRBV5-1 to TRBJ2-6, with TRBD2 matching 8 bases. The V segment lost 4 bases and the J segment 3 bases; nucleotides outside the gene matches: 6. The length of the CDR3 is 16 residues. The germline V gene encodes CDR1 SGHRS and CDR2 YFSETQ. CDR3 DNA: TGCGCCAGCAGCCTCGAAAGCGGGGGTGGGGCCAACGTCCTGACTTTC. Protein product: CASSLESGGGANVLTF.

The gene calls are TRBV27 and TRBJ1-4, with 9 bases identical to TRBD1. Germline CDR1 MNHEY, CDR2 SMNVEV (reference sequence). Germline trimming cut 6 bases from V and 7 bases from J; bases unmatched to any gene: 3. The CDR3 consists of 13 residues. This CDR3 reads CASRDRGSEKLFF. The CDR3, as DNA: TGTGCCAGCAGGGACAGGGGCAGTGAAAAACTGTTTTTT.

This rearrangement joins TRBV30 to TRBJ1-2; tentatively, D is TRBD1 (6 bases). CDR1 and CDR2 (germline): GTSNPN, SVGIG (reference sequence). This CDR3 contains 13 residues. V was pared by 5 bases and J by 3 bases, with 13 bases between. This chain's CDR3 is CAWGQTLDYGYTF. DNA of the CDR3: TGTGCCTGGGGACAGACCCTGGACTATGGCTACACCTTC.

This clone was detected once. J is TRBJ2-7 and V is TRBV27; TRBD1 matches 7 bases. J lost 9 bases, V lost 4 bases, and 12 bases had no gene match. Germline V gene lookup returns CDR1 MNHEY and CDR2 SMNVEV (reference sequence). There are 14 residues in the CDR3. In DNA form, the CDR3 reads TGTGCCAGCAGTTCCTGGGACAGTTCCCCGGGGCAGTACTTC. Amino acids: CASSSWDSSPGQYF.

This sequence joins TRBV5-6 and TRBJ1-3, with D unresolved. The CDR3 runs to 15 residues. The V end lost 4 bases, the J end lost 7 bases, and 18 bases lay between the germline ends. Per germline, CDR1 SGHDT and CDR2 YYEEEE. The DNA for the CDR3 is TGTGCCAGCAGCCCCCCGCCAGGCTCTATGAACACCATATATTTT. Translating it yields CASSPPPGSMNTIYF.

This chain connects TRBV27 to TRBJ2-6; no definite D call. V shed 3 bases and J shed 4 bases, with 4 bases lying between them. CDR3 length equals 13 residues. Germline V CDR1 and CDR2: MNHEY, SMNVEV (reference sequence). The CDR3 sequence: CASSFGGANVLTF. The CDR3 region has the DNA TGTGCCAGCAGTTTCGGGGGGGCCAACGTCCTGACTTTC.

The rearrangement uses TRBV4-1 and TRBJ2-2; 8 bases line up with TRBD2. Germline V gives CDR1 MGHRA, CDR2 YSYEKL. CDR3 length equals 15 residues. The V segment lost 3 bases and the J segment 5 bases; nucleotides outside the gene matches: 5. As DNA, the CDR3 is TGCGCCAGCAGCCAGGGACTAGGTTTGACCGGGGAGCTGTTTTTT. Its protein is CASSQGLGLTGELFF.

The chain joins TRBV2 to TRBJ1-1, with D maybe TRBD1 (5 bases). The CDR3 is 12 amino acids. Trimming took 7 bases from V and 0 from J, leaving 6 bases between them. Germline V gene sequence: CDR1 SNHLY, CDR2 FYNNEI. The CDR3 is CASKGLNTEAFF. The CDR3 coding sequence is TGTGCCAGCAAGGGGCTGAACACTGAAGCTTTCTTT.

The chain couples TRBV7-6 to TRBJ2-3, with D perhaps TRBD2 (5 bases). CDR3 length: 14 residues. CDR1 and CDR2 (germline): SGHVS, FNYEAQ. V gave up 3 bases and J gave up 2 bases, with 9 bases separating them. CDR3 in DNA: TGTGCCAGCAGCTTGGCGGGTTTCACAGATACGCAGTATTTT. It specifies CASSLAGFTDTQYF.

The CDR3 region has the DNA TGCGCCAGCAGCTGGTCTGGGAAGGCTAGCGATGCAACTAATGAAAAACTGTTTTTT. The encoded protein is CASSWSGKASDATNEKLFF. This chain connects TRBV5-1 to TRBJ1-4; no definite D call. Germline-derived CDR1 and CDR2 are SGHRS and YFSETQ. The V end was cut by 3 bases, the J end by 0 bases, with 21 bases between. The CDR3 is made up of 19 amino acids.

The rearrangement joins TRBV7-9 to TRBJ1-1, with 8 bases aligning to TRBD1. The V gene's germline CDR1 is SEHNR and CDR2 FQNEAQ (reference sequence). This CDR3 has 13 amino acids. V lost 7 bases and J lost 4; bases outside the gene matches: 5. CDR3 DNA: TGTGCCAGCATCGACAGGGGATTCACTGAAGCTTTCTTT. Its translation: CASIDRGFTEAFF.

The chain is built from TRBV9 and TRBJ2-1; 8 nucleotides line up with TRBD2. The CDR3 has 15 amino acids. The J segment lost 2 bases and the V segment lost 0 bases, leaving 1 base of the junction unmatched. The germline V gene has CDR1 SGDLS and CDR2 YYNGEE. The CDR3 protein is CASSVVLAAYNEQFF. The CDR3 DNA is TGTGCCAGCAGCGTAGTACTAGCGGCCTACAATGAGCAGTTCTTC.

Here the CDR3 reads CAIRGTVNLNTEAFF. The DNA for the CDR3 is TGTGCCATCAGGGGGACAGTCAACCTGAACACTGAAGCTTTCTTT. V gene TRBV10-3 combines with J gene TRBJ1-1; 7 bases fit TRBD1. Germline V gene sequence: CDR1 ENHRY, CDR2 SYGVKD. The CDR3 is made up of 15 amino acids. V lost 6 bases and J lost 0; bases outside the gene matches: 7.

J is TRBJ2-1 and V is TRBV9; 7 nucleotides align to TRBD2. The CDR3 totals 13 residues. Germline V gene sequence: CDR1 SGDLS, CDR2 YYNGEE. After removal of 0 bases from V and 6 bases from J, the junction contained 0 bases not matched to a gene. Here the CDR3 reads CASSVASGNEQFF. The CDR3 DNA sequence: TGTGCCAGCAGCGTAGCTAGCGGCAATGAGCAGTTCTTC.

This clone has only one observation. The rearrangement uses TRBV29-1 and TRBJ2-7, with D perhaps matching TRBD1 (5 bases). Trimming removed 4 bases from V and 7 bases from J, with 20 bases in between. CDR1 and CDR2 from the germline V gene are SQVTM and ANQGSEA. The CDR3 is 14 amino acids. The CDR3, as DNA: TGCAGCGTTGCGAGTAGGGGTCTTTCCGATGAGCAGTACTTC. This sequence encodes CSVASRGLSDEQYF.

The chain uses TRBV2 and TRBJ2-7, with D possibly matching TRBD1 (5 bases). With 10 bases removed from V and 4 bases from J, the gap between germline ends came to 17 bases. There are 13 residues in the CDR3. Germline V lookup: CDR1 SNHLY, CDR2 FYNNEI. The CDR3 nucleotides read TGTGCCACTAAGAGGCAGGGAAAGTACGAGCAGTACTTC. It is translated as CATKRQGKYEQYF. Drawing the rest from reference TRBV2 and TRBJ2-7, the complete variable domain is EPEVTQTPSHQVTQMGQEVILRCVPISNHLYFYWYRQILGQKVEFLVSFYNNEISEKSEIFDDQFSVERPDGSNFTLKIRSTKLEDSAMYFCATKRQGKYEQYFGPGTRLTVT.

This chain uses TRBV30 with TRBJ2-1, with 9 bases aligning to TRBD2. The CDR3 has 15 residues. Trimming cost V 0 bases and J 8 bases; bases outside gene matches: 8. The V gene's germline CDR1 is GTSNPN and CDR2 SVGIG (reference sequence). This CDR3 reads CAWSVQSSGRYEQFF. As DNA, the CDR3 is TGTGCCTGGAGTGTACAGAGTAGCGGGAGATATGAGCAGTTCTTC.

J is TRBJ2-5 and V is TRBV2; tentatively, D is TRBD2 (6 bases). V gave up 6 bases and J gave up 3 bases, with 20 bases separating them. The CDR3 contains 16 residues. Germline CDR1 reads SNHLY; CDR2 reads FYNNEI. The CDR3: CASRSLILGEEETQYF. DNA for the CDR3: TGTGCCAGCAGATCGCTGATCCTAGGGGAGGAAGAGACCCAGTACTTC.

The J gene is TRBJ2-2, the V gene TRBV10-1; D might be TRBD1 (5 bases). There are 17 residues in the CDR3. V was pared by 4 bases and J by 0 bases, with 15 bases between. Per the germline V gene, CDR1 is WNHNN and CDR2 is SYGVQD (reference sequence). CDR3 coding DNA: TGCGCCAGCAGTGCCTACAGGAGCATAACGAACACCGGGGAGCTGTTTTTT. As protein: CASSAYRSITNTGELFF.

This chain links TRBV5-1 with TRBJ2-2, with D possibly matching TRBD2 (6 bases). Germline V gene data show CDR1 as SGHRS and CDR2 as YFSETQ. CDR3 length equals 14 residues. Trimming cost V 2 bases and J 4 bases, with 9 bases left between them. CDR3 bases: TGCGCCAGCAGCTTTGGAGGGCGCACCGGGGAGCTGTTTTTT. Residues: CASSFGGRTGELFF.

This sequence joins TRBV9 and TRBJ1-1; D not certain. V lost 2 bases to trimming and J lost 5 bases, with 13 bases between them. The V gene's germline CDR1 is SGDLS and CDR2 YYNGEE. The length of the CDR3 is 14 residues. CDR3 nucleotides: TGTGCCAGCAGCGTGGCTAGTATGCGAACTGAAGCTTTCTTT. It is translated as CASSVASMRTEAFF.

V is TRBV7-2 and J is TRBJ2-1; no clear D gene. The CDR3 has 14 residues. V dropped 6 bases and J dropped 7 bases, with 16 bases sitting between them. Germline V lookup: CDR1 SGHTA, CDR2 FQGNSA. As DNA, the CDR3 is TGTGCCAGCAGTAGACCCCCGGGTAAAAATGAGCAGTTCTTC. This codes for CASSRPPGKNEQFF.

V gene TRBV30 combines with J gene TRBJ1-2, with a weak D call TRBD1 (5 bases). Trimming shortened V by 1 base and J by 4 bases, and 16 bases separated the two germline ends. The CDR3 is 15 amino acids. Per germline, CDR1 GTSNPN and CDR2 SVGIG (reference sequence). The CDR3: CAWSAGGVPIYGYTF. CDR3 coding DNA: TGTGCCTGGAGTGCCGGGGGGGTTCCCATCTATGGCTACACCTTC. Combining the CDR3 with reference TRBV30 and TRBJ1-2 gives the whole variable domain SQTIHQWPATLVQPVGSPLSLECTVEGTSNPNLYWYRQAAGRGLQLLFYSVGIGQISSEVPQNLSASRPQDRQFILSSKKLLLSDSGFYLCAWSAGGVPIYGYTFGSGTRLTVV.

This chain uses TRBV6-4 with TRBJ2-3; the match to TRBD2 covers 10 bases. Per germline, CDR1 MRHNA and CDR2 SNTAGT. V gave up 5 bases and J gave up 3 bases; unmatched junction bases: 2. The CDR3 has 14 amino acids. CDR3: CASSPSGSTDTQYF. The DNA of the CDR3 is TGTGCCAGCAGTCCTAGCGGGAGTACAGATACGCAGTATTTT.

The V gene is TRBV30, the J gene TRBJ2-7, with TRBD1 matching over 7 bases. This CDR3 has 14 amino acids. Germline CDR1 is GTSNPN and CDR2 is SVGIG (reference sequence). The V gene end was trimmed by 5 bases and the J gene end by 5 bases; junction bases not matched to a gene: 12. The CDR3 DNA reads TGTGCCTGGGTCGAGGGACAGCGGTCGGACGAGCAGTACTTC. This translates into CAWVEGQRSDEQYF. The full variable domain, with the rest looked up from reference TRBV30 and TRBJ2-7, is SQTIHQWPATLVQPVGSPLSLECTVEGTSNPNLYWYRQAAGRGLQLLFYSVGIGQISSEVPQNLSASRPQDRQFILSSKKLLLSDSGFYLCAWVEGQRSDEQYFGPGTRLTVT.